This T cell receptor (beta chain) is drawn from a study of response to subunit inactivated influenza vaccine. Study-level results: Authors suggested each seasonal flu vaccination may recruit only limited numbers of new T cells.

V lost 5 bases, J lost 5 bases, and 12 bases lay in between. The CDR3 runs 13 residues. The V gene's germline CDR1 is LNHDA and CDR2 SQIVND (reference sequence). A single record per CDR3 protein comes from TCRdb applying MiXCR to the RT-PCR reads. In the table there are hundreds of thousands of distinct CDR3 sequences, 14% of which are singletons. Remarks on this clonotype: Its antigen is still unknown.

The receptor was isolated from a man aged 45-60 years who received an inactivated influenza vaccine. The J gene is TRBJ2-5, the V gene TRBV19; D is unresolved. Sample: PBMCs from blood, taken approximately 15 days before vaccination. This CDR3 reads CASSCWDVETQYF. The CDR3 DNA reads TGTGCCAGTAGTTGCTGGGATGTGGAGACCCAGTACTTC.